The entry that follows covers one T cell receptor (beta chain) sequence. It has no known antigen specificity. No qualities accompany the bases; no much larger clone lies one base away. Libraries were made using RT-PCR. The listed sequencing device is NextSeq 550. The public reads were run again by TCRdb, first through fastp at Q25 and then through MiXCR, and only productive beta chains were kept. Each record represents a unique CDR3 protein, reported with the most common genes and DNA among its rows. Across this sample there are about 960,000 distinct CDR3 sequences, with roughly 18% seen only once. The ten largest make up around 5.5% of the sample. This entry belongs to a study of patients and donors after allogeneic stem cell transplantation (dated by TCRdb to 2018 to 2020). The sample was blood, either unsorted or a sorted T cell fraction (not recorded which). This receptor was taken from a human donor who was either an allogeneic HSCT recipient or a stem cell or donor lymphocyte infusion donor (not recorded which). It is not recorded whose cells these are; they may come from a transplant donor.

The CDR3 here reads CASCSGTEAFF. The nucleotide sequence reads TGTGCCAGCTGTTCGGGGACTGAAGCTTTCTTT. This receptor chain uses TRBV25-1 and TRBJ1-1, with no confidently assigned D gene. Cut back by 8 bases and 5 bases, the V and J ends lie 9 bases apart. The CDR3 holds 11 amino acids from the cysteine to the phenylalanine. Here the CDR3 DNA is all that survives: 33 bases in frame from base 1. The germline V gene provides CDR1 MGHDK and CDR2 SYGVNS. The full variable domain, completed from the reference TRBV25-1 and TRBJ1-1 proteins outside the CDR3, reads EADIYQTPRYLVIGTGKKITLECSQTMGHDKMYWYQQDPGMELHLIHYSYGVNSTEKGDLSSESTVSRIRTEHFPLTLESARPSHTSQYLCASCSGTEAFFGQGTRLTVV.